This passage covers 18 T cell receptor beta chains from one sample sequenced in a study of blood T cell repertoires in COVID-19. Repertoires were generated with immunoSEQ multiplex PCR, while TCRdb's copy carries only in-frame clones and drops some. The sample yields a few hundred thousand clones, approximately 89% seen once. The sample comprised PBMCs or T cells enriched from blood (not recorded which). The receptors originated from a woman aged 40 to 50 who had been exposed to COVID-19.

This chain connects TRBV24-1 to TRBJ1-3; 8 bases are shared with TRBD1. The CDR3 is made up of 14 amino acids. CDR1 and CDR2 from the germline V gene are KGHDR and SFDVKD. The ends lost 7 bases at V and 7 bases at J; junction bases unmatched: 8. CDR3 amino acids: CATSTGGLSNTIYF. In DNA, the CDR3 is TGTGCCACCAGCACAGGGGGATTGAGTAACACCATATATTTT.

V usage is TRBV10-1 and J usage is TRBJ2-7; 7 nucleotides line up with TRBD1. The CDR3 sequence is 14 residues long. CDR1 and CDR2 from the germline V gene are WNHNN and SYGVQD (reference sequence). V trimming: 6 bases; J trimming: 2 bases; junction bases outside the gene matches: 7. CDR3 in amino acids: CASSSGTATYEQYF. The CDR3 nucleotides read TGCGCCAGCAGCTCCGGGACAGCCACCTACGAGCAGTACTTC.

V and J are TRBV3-1 (or the pseudogene TRBV3-2) and TRBJ1-1; 8 bases align to TRBD1. This CDR3 region has 14 residues. CDR1 and CDR2 (germline): LGHDT, YNNKEL (reference sequence). Trimming took 3 bases from V and 8 from J; bases not matched to a gene: 8. CDR3 sequence reads: CASSHPDRELEAFF. CDR3 sequence (DNA): TGTGCCAGCAGCCATCCGGACAGGGAACTAGAAGCTTTCTTT.

The genes are TRBV19 and TRBJ2-1; 8 bases are a match to TRBD1. The J segment lost 10 bases and the V segment lost 5 bases, leaving 7 bases of the junction unmatched. The CDR3 totals 13 residues. The V gene's germline CDR1 is LNHDA and CDR2 SQIVND (reference sequence). This CDR3 reads CASSWDRKEEQFF. The CDR3 DNA reads TGTGCCAGTAGTTGGGACAGGAAAGAAGAGCAGTTCTTC.

This clone was seen once. This chain uses TRBV27 with TRBJ2-1, with D maybe TRBD2 (6 bases). CDR3 size: 16 residues. Germline loops: CDR1 MNHEY, CDR2 SMNVEV (reference sequence). Trimming took 1 base from V and 2 from J, leaving 12 bases between them. The CDR3 DNA reads as TGTGCCAGCAGTTTATTAGGGGACTTCACCTACAATGAGCAGTTCTTC. Its translation is CASSLLGDFTYNEQFF.

The rearrangement joins TRBV5-1 to TRBJ1-5; D is possibly TRBD1 (6 bases). This CDR3 has 14 residues. Germline loops: CDR1 SGHRS, CDR2 YFSETQ. V dropped 4 bases and J dropped 6 bases, with 14 bases sitting between them. The CDR3 nucleotides read TGCGCCAGCAGCCCGGACAGCTTAAGTCAGCCCCAGCATTTT. Translating gives CASSPDSLSQPQHF.

The chain joins TRBV7-3 to TRBJ1-1; 7 bases line up with TRBD1. The CDR3 contains 15 residues. V shed 1 base, J shed 1 base, and the junction held 3 bases outside the gene matches. Germline lookup yields CDR1 SGHTA and CDR2 FQGTGA. CDR3 bases: TGTGCCAGCAGCTTAATAGGACAGGCGAACACTGAAGCTTTCTTT. It yields the protein CASSLIGQANTEAFF.

This clone was recorded a few times. The rearrangement uses TRBV27 and TRBJ2-7; D remains ambiguous. From germline, CDR1 is MNHEY and CDR2 SMNVEV (reference sequence). CDR3 length: 14 amino acids. Trimming removed 0 bases from V and 0 bases from J, with 6 bases in between. CDR3 amino acids: CASSLSTSSYEQYF. CDR3 in DNA: TGTGCCAGCAGTTTATCAACGAGCTCCTACGAGCAGTACTTC.

There are a few counts of this clone. The chain links TRBV6-5 to TRBJ1-2; 8 nucleotides match TRBD1. Unmatched junction bases numbered 2, after V lost 5 bases and J lost 3 bases. Germline lookup yields CDR1 MNHEY and CDR2 SVGAGI. CDR3 size: 13 residues. The CDR3 loop is CASSMTGDYGYTF. The CDR3 DNA follows: TGTGCCAGCAGTATGACAGGGGACTATGGCTACACCTTC.

The chain couples TRBV7-8 to TRBJ2-1; D perhaps matches TRBD2 (6 bases). CDR1 is SGHVS, CDR2 FQNEAQ, per germline. Deletions cut 8 bases from V and 6 bases from J, with 17 bases between. The CDR3 length is 14 residues. The CDR3, as DNA: TGTGCCAGCCCTCCTCCGGGAGTCTTCAATGAGCAGTTCTTC. As protein: CASPPPGVFNEQFF.

The chain has TRBV7-9 and TRBJ1-5, with TRBD1 matching 8 bases. In germline, CDR1 is SEHNR, CDR2 FQNEAQ (reference sequence). CDR3 length equals 13 residues. V lost 8 bases to trimming and J lost 5 bases; unmatched junction nucleotides: 5. CDR3 nucleotide sequence: TGTGCCAGCTCGGACAGGGTTTATCAGCCCCAGCATTTT. Protein: CASSDRVYQPQHF.

The chain carries TRBV28 and TRBJ1-6, with D maybe TRBD1 (5 bases). This CDR3 comprises 15 residues. Germline CDR1 reads MDHEN; CDR2 reads SYDVKM. Deletions cut 3 bases from V and 7 bases from J, with 13 bases between. The CDR3 loop is CASSLGGRVNSPLHF. Written as DNA, the CDR3 is TGTGCCAGCAGTTTGGGGGGTAGGGTGAATTCACCCCTCCACTTT.

With respect to this clone: The same CDR3 arises from other DNA sequences in this sample as well. This chain joins TRBV12-3 or TRBV12-4 and TRBJ1-2; D might be TRBD1 (5 bases). CDR3 size: 13 residues. The V end was cut by 2 bases, the J end by 2 bases, with 6 bases between. The CDR3 sequence: CASSLRGNYGYTF. The CDR3 nucleotides read TGTGCCAGCAGTTTAAGGGGAAACTATGGCTACACCTTC.

The V gene is TRBV6-2 or TRBV6-3, the J gene TRBJ1-1; D gene uncertain. CDR1 and CDR2 (germline): MNHEY, SVGEGT. This CDR3 has 13 residues. Trimming took 4 bases from V and 3 from J, leaving 9 bases between them. The CDR3 loop is CASSSNSHTEAFF. CDR3 DNA sequence: TGTGCCAGCAGTTCTAACAGCCACACTGAAGCTTTCTTT.

Details on this clone: This sample includes further DNA sequences coding for the same CDR3. V is TRBV5-1 and J is TRBJ1-6; 8 bases match TRBD1. The CDR3 is 14 amino acids. The junction had 4 bases not matched to a gene; V was cut back by 4 bases and J by 7 bases. In germline, CDR1 is SGHRS, CDR2 YFSETQ. As DNA, the CDR3 is TGCGCCAGCAGCGTGACAGGGGTAAATTCACCCCTCCACTTT. It translates to CASSVTGVNSPLHF.

The chain couples TRBV11-3 to TRBJ2-7, with 9 bases aligning to TRBD1. With 0 bases clipped from V and 5 bases from J, the junction kept 11 bases outside the gene matches. The germline V gene has CDR1 SGHNT and CDR2 YENEEA. The CDR3 sequence is 17 residues long. In nucleotides, the CDR3 is TGTGCCAGCAGCTTAGATGGCTTCGGGACAGGGTTGCACGAGCAGTACTTC. It is translated as CASSLDGFGTGLHEQYF.

The chain recombines TRBV6-6 with TRBJ1-5; 9 positions agree with TRBD1. In germline, CDR1 is MNHNY, CDR2 SVGAGI (reference sequence). The V and J ends lost 0 bases and 5 bases, in that order; junction bases with no gene match: 5. This CDR3 comprises 16 residues. This CDR3 is CASSYSGTGFDQPQHF. DNA for the CDR3: TGTGCCAGCAGTTACTCAGGGACAGGGTTTGATCAGCCCCAGCATTTT.

The chain joins TRBV19 to TRBJ1-1; weak D call: TRBD1 (6 bases). Trimming pared 2 bases from V and 1 base from J, leaving 8 bases between. The CDR3 is 14 amino acids. Germline V gene sequence: CDR1 LNHDA, CDR2 SQIVND (reference sequence). The CDR3 DNA sequence: TGTGCCAGTAGTATACCACAGGGGAACACTGAAGCTTTCTTT. Encoded protein: CASSIPQGNTEAFF.